Shown below are 5 T cell receptor beta chains from a single sample sequenced in a study of cytomegalovirus exposure and HLA in healthy donors. The PCR was carried out with 60 Vbeta primers and 13 Jbeta primers. Profiled with immunoSEQ multiplex PCR; TCRdb holds only in-frame clones, not every one. The sample holds some 200,000 clones. Sequencing used PBMCs. All receptors come from a young man in good health and CMV-seronegative.

J is TRBJ2-3 and V is TRBV21-1; TRBD1 reflects the table's D call only, with no check against the DNA. TRBV21-1 is tagged as a pseudogene. The CDR3 loop spans 19 amino acids. The CDR3, as DNA: TGTGCCAGCAGCATAGGGAGGGACAGGACCGACGATAGCACAGATACGCAGTATTTT. Translating it yields CASSIGRDRTDDSTDTQYF.

This sequence joins TRBV4-2 and TRBJ2-5; the match to TRBD2 covers 13 bases. CDR1 LGHNA and CDR2 YNFKEQ come from the germline V gene. The junction had 14 bases not matched to a gene; V was cut back by 0 bases and J by 4 bases. This CDR3 region has 20 residues. As DNA, the CDR3 is TGTGCCAGCAGCCAAGATCTAAGAACTAGCGGGGGGGCGGGCAGAGAGACCCAGTACTTC. Translation gives CASSQDLRTSGGAGRETQYF.

The chain employs TRBV7-3 and TRBJ2-3; 10 nucleotides line up with TRBD2. The CDR3 loop spans 16 amino acids. The ends lost 1 base at V and 8 bases at J; junction bases unmatched: 9. The germline V gene has CDR1 SGHTA and CDR2 FQGTGA. The CDR3: CASSLKASGSLGTQYF. In DNA, the CDR3 is TGTGCCAGCAGCTTAAAGGCTAGCGGGAGTTTGGGTACGCAGTATTTT.

The chain links TRBV10-3 to TRBJ2-5, with 11 bases lining up with TRBD2. This CDR3 spans 16 amino acids. The ends lost 6 bases at V and 1 base at J; junction bases unmatched: 7. Per the germline V gene, CDR1 is ENHRY and CDR2 is SYGVKD. In DNA form, the CDR3 reads TGTGCCATCAGCCAAACTAGCGGGGGTACCCAAGAGACCCAGTACTTC. This encodes CAISQTSGGTQETQYF.

V gene TRBV19 combines with J gene TRBJ1-2; D not resolved. Germline V CDR1 and CDR2: LNHDA, SQIVND (reference sequence). The length of the CDR3 is 14 residues. The V gene lost 5 bases and the J gene lost 4 bases, with 14 bases spanning the gap. The CDR3 bases are TGTGCCAGTAGTCCTGGGGAGGGTCTCTATGGCTACACCTTC. Translation gives CASSPGEGLYGYTF.